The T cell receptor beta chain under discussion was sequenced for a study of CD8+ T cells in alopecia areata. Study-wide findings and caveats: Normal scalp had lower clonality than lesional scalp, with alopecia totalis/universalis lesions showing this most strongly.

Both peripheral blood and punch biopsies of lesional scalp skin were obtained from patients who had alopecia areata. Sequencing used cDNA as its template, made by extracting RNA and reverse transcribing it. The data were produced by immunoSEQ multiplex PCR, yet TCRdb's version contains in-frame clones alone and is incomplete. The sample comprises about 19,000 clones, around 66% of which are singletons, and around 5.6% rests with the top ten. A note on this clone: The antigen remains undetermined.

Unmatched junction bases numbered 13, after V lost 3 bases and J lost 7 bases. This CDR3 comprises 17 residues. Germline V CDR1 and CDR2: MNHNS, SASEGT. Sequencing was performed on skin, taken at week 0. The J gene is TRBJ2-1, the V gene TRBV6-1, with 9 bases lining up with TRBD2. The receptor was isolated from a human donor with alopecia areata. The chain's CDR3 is CASSDTLAGLVGNEQFF. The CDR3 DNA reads TGTGCCAGCAGTGACACCCTAGCGGGACTAGTCGGGAATGAGCAGTTCTTC.